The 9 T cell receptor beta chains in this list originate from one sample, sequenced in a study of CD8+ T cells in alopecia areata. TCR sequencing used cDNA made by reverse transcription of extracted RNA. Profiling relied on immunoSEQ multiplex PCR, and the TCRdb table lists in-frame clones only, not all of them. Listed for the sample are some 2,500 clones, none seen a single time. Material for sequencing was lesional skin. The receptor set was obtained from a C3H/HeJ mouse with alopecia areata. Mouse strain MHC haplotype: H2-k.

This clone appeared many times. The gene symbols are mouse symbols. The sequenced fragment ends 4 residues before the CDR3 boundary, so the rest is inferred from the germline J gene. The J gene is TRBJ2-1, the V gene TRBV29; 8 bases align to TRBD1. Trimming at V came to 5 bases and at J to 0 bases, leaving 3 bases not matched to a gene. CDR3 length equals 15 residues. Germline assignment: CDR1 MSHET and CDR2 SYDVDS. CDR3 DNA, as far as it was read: TGTGCTAGCAGTCCGGGACAGGATAACTATGCT. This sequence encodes CASSPGQDNYA. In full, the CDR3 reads CASSPGQDNYAEQFF.

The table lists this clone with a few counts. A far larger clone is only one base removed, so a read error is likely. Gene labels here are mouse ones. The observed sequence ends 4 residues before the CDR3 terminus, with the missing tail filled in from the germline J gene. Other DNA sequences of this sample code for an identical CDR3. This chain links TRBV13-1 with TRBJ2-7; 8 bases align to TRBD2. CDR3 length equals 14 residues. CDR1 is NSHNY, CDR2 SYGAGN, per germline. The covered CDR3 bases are TGTGCCAGTAGTCCACTGGGGGCCCTATAT. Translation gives CASSPLGALY. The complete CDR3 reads CASSPLGALYEQYF.

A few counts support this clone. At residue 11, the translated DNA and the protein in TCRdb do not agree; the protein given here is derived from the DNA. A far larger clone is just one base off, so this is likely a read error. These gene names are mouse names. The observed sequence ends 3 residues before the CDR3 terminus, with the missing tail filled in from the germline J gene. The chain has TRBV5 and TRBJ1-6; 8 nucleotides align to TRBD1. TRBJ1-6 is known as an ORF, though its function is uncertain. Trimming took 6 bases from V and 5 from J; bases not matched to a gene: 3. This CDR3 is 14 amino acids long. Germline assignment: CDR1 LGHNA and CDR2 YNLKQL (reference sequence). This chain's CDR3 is CASSIQGDNSPLYF. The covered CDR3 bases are TGTGCCAGCAGTATACAGGGGGATAATTCGCCC.

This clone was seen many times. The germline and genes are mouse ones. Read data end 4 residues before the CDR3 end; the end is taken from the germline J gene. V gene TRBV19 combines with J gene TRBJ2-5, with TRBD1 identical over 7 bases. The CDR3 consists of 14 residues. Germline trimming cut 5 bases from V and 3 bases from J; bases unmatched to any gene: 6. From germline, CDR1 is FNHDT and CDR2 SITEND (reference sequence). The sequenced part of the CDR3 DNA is TGTGCCAGCAGCCTCCCGGGACAGCAAGAC. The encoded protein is CASSLPGQQD. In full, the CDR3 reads CASSLPGQQDTQYF.

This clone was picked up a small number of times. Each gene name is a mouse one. The CDR3 sequence: CASSQVWGDYAEQFF. The covered CDR3 bases are TGTGCCAGCAGCCAAGTCTGGGGAGACTATGCT. The rearrangement uses TRBV2 and TRBJ2-1, with D possibly matching TRBD2 (6 bases). The observed sequence ends 4 residues before the CDR3 terminus, with the missing tail filled in from the germline J gene. Trimming pared 1 base from V and 2 bases from J, leaving 9 bases between. Germline CDR1 and CDR2: LGHNA and YSYQKL. The CDR3 has 15 residues.

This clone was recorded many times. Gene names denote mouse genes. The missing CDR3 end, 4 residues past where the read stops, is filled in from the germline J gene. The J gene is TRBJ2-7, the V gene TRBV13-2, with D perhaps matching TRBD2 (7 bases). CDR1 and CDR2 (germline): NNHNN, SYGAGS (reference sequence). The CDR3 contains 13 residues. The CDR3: CASGWLGAYEQYF. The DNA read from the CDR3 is TGTGCCAGCGGTTGGCTGGGGGCGTAT.

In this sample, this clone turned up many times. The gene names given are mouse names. The covered CDR3 bases are TGTGCCAGCTCTCCCGGGACAGTTTCCAACGAA. As protein: CASSPGTVSNE. In full, the CDR3 reads CASSPGTVSNERLFF. V gene TRBV12-1 combines with J gene TRBJ1-4; the match to TRBD1 covers 7 bases. The sequence runs out 4 residues before the end of the CDR3; the remainder is reconstructed from the germline J gene. V lost 2 bases to trimming and J lost 0 bases; unmatched junction nucleotides: 2. CDR1 and CDR2 (germline): SGHSN, HYEKVE. The CDR3 length is 15 residues.

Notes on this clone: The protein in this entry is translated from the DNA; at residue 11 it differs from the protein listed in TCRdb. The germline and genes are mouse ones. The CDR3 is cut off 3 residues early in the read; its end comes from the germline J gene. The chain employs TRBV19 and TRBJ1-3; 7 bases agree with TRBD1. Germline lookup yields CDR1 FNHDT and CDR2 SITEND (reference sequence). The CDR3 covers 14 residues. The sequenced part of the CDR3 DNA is TGTGCCAGCAGTATAGACAGGGGACGGGGACCG. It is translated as CASSIDRGRGP. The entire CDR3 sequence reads CASSIDRGRGPLYF. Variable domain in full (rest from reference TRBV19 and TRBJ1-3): GGIITQTPKFLIGQEGQKLTLKCQQNFNHDTMYWYRQDSGKGLRLIYYSITENDLQKGDLSEGYDASREKKSSFSLTVTSAQKNEMAVFLCASSIDRGRGPLYFGEGSRLIVV.

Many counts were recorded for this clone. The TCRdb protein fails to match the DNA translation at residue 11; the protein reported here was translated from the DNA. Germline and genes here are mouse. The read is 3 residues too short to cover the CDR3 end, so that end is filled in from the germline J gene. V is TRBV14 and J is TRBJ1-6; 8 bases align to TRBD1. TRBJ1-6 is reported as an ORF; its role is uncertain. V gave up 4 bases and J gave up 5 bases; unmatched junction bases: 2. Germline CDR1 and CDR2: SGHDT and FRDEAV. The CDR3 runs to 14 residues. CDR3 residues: CASSIQGDNSPLYF. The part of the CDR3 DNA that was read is TGTGCCAGCAGTATACAGGGGGATAATTCGCCC.